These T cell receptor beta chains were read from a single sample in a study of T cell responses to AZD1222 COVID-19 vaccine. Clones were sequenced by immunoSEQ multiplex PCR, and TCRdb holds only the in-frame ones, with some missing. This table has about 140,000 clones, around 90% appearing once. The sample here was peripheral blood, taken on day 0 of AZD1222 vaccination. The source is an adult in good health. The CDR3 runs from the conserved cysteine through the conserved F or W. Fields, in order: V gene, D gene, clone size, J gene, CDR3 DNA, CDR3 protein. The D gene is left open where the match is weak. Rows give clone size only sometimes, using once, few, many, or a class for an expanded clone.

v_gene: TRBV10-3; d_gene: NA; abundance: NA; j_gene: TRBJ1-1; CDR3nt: TGTGCCATCAGTGAGTCCGACGCGAACACTGAAGCTTTCTTT; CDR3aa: CAISESDANTEAFF
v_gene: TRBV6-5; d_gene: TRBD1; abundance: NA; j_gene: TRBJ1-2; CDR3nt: TGTGCCAGCCAATCCAGGGGGGAGAAAGGGGGCTACACCTTC; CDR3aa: CASQSRGEKGGYTF
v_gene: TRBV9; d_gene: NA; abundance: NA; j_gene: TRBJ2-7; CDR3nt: TGTGCCAGCAGCGTAGAAGGGGCCGCGCGCTACGAGCAGTACTTC; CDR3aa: CASSVEGAARYEQYF
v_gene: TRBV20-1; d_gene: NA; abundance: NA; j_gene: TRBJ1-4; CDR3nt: TGCAGTGCTAGTTTCGAGGGCAGGGGCTCGGAAAAACTGTTTTTT; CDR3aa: CSASFEGRGSEKLFF
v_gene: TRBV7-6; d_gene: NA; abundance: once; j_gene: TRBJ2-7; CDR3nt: TGTGCCAGCAGCCCCCTCATGTCCGGGCCCCGGGCCCACTACGAGCAGTACTTC; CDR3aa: CASSPLMSGPRAHYEQYF
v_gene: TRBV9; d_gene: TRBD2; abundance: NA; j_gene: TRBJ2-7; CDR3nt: TGTGCCAGCAGCATAAGTAGCGGGAGGAGGTACGAGCAGTACTTC; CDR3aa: CASSISSGRRYEQYF
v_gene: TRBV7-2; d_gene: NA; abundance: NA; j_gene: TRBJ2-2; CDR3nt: TGTGCCAGCAGCTTAGCGCCGGCAGGGCATGGCGGGGAGCTGTTTTTT; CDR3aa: CASSLAPAGHGGELFF
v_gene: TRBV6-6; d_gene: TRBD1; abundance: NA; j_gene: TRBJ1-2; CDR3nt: TGTGCCAGCAGTTACGGGCAGGGGGGACCCTATGGCTACACCTTC; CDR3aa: CASSYGQGGPYGYTF
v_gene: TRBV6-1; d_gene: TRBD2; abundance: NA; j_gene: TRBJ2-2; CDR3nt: TGTGCCAGCAGTGAAAGGGTTCGGGGAGGGCGCGAGAACACCGGGGAGCTGTTTTTT; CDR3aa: CASSERVRGGRENTGELFF
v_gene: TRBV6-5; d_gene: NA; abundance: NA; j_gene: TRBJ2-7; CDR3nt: TGTGCCAGCAGTTACGGAATACTAGCTTACGAGCAGTACTTC; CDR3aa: CASSYGILAYEQYF
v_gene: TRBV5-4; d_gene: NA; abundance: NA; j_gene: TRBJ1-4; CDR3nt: TGTGCCAGCAGCTTGGGGCCTAATGAAAAACTGTTTTTT; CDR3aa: CASSLGPNEKLFF
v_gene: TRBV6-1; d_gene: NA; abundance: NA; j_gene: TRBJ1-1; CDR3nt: TGTGCCAGCAGTGAGGGTAACATGAACACTGAAGCTTTCTTT; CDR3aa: CASSEGNMNTEAFF
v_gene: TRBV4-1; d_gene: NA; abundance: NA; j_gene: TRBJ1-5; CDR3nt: TGCGCCAGCAGTCCTGAGGGGTCGGTCTATAGCAATCAGCCCCAGCATTTT; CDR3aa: CASSPEGSVYSNQPQHF
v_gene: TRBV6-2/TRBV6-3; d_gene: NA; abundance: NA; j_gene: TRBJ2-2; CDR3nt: TGTGCCAGCAGTTACAGGGGCGTTCGCACCGGGGAGCTGTTTTTT; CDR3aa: CASSYRGVRTGELFF
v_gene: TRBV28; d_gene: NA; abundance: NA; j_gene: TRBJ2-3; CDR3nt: TGTGCCAGCAGTTTAGGCGGCACTATTAGCACAGATACGCAGTATTTT; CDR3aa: CASSLGGTISTDTQYF
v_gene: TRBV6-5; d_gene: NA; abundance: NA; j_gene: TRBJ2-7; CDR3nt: TGTGCCAGCAGTTACTCGATTCAATCCCCCTACGAGCAGTACTTC; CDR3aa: CASSYSIQSPYEQYF
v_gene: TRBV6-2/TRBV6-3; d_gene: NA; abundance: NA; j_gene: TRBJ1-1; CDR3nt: TGTGCCAGCAGCTTTGCCCTGGGGAGCCCTGAAGCTTTCTTT; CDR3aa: CASSFALGSPEAFF
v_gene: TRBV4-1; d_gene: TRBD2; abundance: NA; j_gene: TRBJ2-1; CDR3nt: TGCGCCAGCAGCCAAACCGCGGGACTAGCGGAATACAATGAGCAGTTCTTC; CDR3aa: CASSQTAGLAEYNEQFF
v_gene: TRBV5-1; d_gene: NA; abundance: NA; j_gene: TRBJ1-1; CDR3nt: TGCGCCAGCAGTCTTGGCAGGTCTGAAGCTTTCTTT; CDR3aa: CASSLGRSEAFF
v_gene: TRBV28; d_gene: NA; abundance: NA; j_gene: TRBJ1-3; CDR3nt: TGTGCCAGCAGCCCAGCCGGGGACGTAGGAAACACCATATATTTT; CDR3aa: CASSPAGDVGNTIYF
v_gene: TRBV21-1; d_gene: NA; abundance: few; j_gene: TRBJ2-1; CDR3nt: TGTGCCAGCAAAAATAGCGGGAGGGCCTACAATGAGCAGTTCTTC; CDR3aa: CASKNSGRAYNEQFF
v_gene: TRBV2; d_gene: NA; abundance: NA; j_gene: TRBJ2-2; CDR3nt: TGTGCCAGCAGGGGTAACAGGGATTTGGGCGGGGAGCTGTTTTTT; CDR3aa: CASRGNRDLGGELFF
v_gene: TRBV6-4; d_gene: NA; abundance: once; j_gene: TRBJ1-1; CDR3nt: TGTGCCAGCAGACCCGGGACGTTGAACACTGAAGCTTTCTTT; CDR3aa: CASRPGTLNTEAFF
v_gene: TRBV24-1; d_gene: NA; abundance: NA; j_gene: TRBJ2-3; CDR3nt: TGTGCCACCAGTGCCCCGGAGGGCACAGATACGCAGTATTTT; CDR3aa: CATSAPEGTDTQYF
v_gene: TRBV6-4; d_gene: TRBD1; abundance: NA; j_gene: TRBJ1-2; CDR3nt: TGTGCCAGCAGTGACTCGGGACAGAGTTATAGCTACACCTTC; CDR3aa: CASSDSGQSYSYTF
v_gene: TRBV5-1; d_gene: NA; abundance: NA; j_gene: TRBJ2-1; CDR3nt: TGCGCCAGCAGCTTGAGTGGATACTACAATGAGCAGTTCTTC; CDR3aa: CASSLSGYYNEQFF
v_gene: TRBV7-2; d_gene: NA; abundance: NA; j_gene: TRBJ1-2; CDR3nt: TGTGCCAGCAGCTTAGTGATCCGAGGAGGCTATGGCTACACCTTC; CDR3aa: CASSLVIRGGYGYTF
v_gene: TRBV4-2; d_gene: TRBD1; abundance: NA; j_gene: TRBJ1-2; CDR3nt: TGTGCCAGCAGCCAAGCCCTTCCGGGACAGGGTTATGGCTACACCTTC; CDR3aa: CASSQALPGQGYGYTF
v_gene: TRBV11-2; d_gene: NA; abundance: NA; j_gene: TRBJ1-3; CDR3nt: TGTGCCAGCAGCTTAGATTCCAGAAACACCATATATTTT; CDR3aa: CASSLDSRNTIYF
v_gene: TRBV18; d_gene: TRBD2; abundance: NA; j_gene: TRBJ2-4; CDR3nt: TGTGCCAGCTCACCAGTTGGAGCGGGGGGGGAAAACATTCAGTACTTC; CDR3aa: CASSPVGAGGENIQYF
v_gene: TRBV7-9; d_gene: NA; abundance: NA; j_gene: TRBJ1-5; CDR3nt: TGTGCCAGCAGCTTAGCAGGGTCCAATCAGCCCCAGCATTTT; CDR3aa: CASSLAGSNQPQHF
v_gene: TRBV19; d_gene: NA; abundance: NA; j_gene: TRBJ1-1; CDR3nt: TGTGCCAGTAGCCGTCGGGTGGACACTGAAGCTTTCTTT; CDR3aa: CASSRRVDTEAFF
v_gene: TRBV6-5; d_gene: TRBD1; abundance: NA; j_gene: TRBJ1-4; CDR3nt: TGTGCCAGCGGACAGGACGGTAGGAAACTGTTTTTT; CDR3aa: CASGQDGRKLFF
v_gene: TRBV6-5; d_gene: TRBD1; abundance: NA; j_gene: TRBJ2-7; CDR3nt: TGTGCCAGCAGTTGGACAGGGGGCTACTACGAGCAGTACTTC; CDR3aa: CASSWTGGYYEQYF
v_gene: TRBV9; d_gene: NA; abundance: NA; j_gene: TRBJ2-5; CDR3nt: TGTGCCAGCAGCGTAGACCTGGAGACCCAGTACTTC; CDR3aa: CASSVDLETQYF
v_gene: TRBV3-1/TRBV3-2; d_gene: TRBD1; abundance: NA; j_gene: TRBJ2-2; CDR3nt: TGTGCCAGCAGCCAGTCCCGGGACAGGGAAACGGTTAACATCGGGGAGCTGTTTTTT; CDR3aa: CASSQSRDRETVNIGELFF
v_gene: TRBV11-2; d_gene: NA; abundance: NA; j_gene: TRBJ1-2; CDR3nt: TGTGCCAGCAGCTTAGGGACAAACTATGGCTACACCTTC; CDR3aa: CASSLGTNYGYTF
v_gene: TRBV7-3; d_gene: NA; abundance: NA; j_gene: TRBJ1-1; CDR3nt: TGTGCCAGCAGCGCCGGCCACTTGAACACTGAAGCTTTCTTT; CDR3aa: CASSAGHLNTEAFF
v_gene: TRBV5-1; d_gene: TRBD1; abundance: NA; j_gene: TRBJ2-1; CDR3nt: TGCGCCAGCAGCTTGAGCACAGGGGCATACAATGAGCAGTTCTTC; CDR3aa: CASSLSTGAYNEQFF
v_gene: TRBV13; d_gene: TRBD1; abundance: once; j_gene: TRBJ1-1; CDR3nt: TGTGCCAGCAGCCCCCAGACAGGGGGAACTGAAGCTTTCTTT; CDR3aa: CASSPQTGGTEAFF
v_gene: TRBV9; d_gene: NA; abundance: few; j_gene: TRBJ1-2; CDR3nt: TGTGCCAGCAGCATAACAAGTTATGGCTACACCTTC; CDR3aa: CASSITSYGYTF
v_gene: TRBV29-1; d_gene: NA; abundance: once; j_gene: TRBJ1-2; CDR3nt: TGCAGCGTTGGATCGGGACAAAATTTCCATGGCTACACCTTC; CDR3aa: CSVGSGQNFHGYTF
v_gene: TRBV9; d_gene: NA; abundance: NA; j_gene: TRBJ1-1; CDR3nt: TGTGCCAGCAGCCTGACCCCGGGGGGCACTGAAGCTTTCTTT; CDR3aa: CASSLTPGGTEAFF
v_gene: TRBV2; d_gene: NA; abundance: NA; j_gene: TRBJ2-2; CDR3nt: TGTGCCAGCAGTTTGGCTAGCGTGGTCCGGGAGCTGTTTTTT; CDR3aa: CASSLASVVRELFF
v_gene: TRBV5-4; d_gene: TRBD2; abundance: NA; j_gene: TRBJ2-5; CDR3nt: TGTGCCAGCAGCCAACAGTCCGGGACTAGCGGGAGAAGAGGGGAGACCCAGTACTTC; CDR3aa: CASSQQSGTSGRRGETQYF
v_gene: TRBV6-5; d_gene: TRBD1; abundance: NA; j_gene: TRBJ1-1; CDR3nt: TGTGCCAGCAGTTCCGTGAGGGGGCCAGGGACTGAAGCTTTCTTT; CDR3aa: CASSSVRGPGTEAFF
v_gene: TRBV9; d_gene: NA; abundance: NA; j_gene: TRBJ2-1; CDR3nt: TGTGCCAGCAGCGTCCGGAGGAATGAGCAGTTCTTC; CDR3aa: CASSVRRNEQFF
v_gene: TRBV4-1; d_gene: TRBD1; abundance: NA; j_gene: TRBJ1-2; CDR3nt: TGCGCCAGCAGCCAAGATGTGACAGGGTATGGCTACACCTTC; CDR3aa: CASSQDVTGYGYTF
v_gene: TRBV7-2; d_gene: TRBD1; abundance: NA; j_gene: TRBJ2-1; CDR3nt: TGTGCCAGCAGCAAGGGGGACAGCTACAATGAGCAGTTCTTC; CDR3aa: CASSKGDSYNEQFF
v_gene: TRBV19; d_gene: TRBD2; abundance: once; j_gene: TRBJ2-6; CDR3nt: TGTGCCAGTACCCCAAACCCAGCGGGGGGGGCCAACGTCCTGACTTTC; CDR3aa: CASTPNPAGGANVLTF
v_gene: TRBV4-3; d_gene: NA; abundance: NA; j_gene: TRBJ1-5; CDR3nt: TGCGCCAGCAGCGAAGGGATGCGCGAGCCCCAGCATTTT; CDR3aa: CASSEGMREPQHF
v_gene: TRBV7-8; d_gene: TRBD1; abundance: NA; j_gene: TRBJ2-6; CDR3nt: TGTGCCAGCAGCCCCGGGACAGGGTCTTCTGGGGCCAACGTCCTGACTTTC; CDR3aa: CASSPGTGSSGANVLTF
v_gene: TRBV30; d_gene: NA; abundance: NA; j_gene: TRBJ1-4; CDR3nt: TGTGCCTGGAGTGTACCGGCAGTTGAAAAACTGTTTTTT; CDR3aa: CAWSVPAVEKLFF
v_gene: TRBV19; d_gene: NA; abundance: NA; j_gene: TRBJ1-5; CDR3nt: TGTGCCAGTAGTCTGGGCAATCAGCCCCAGCATTTT; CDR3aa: CASSLGNQPQHF